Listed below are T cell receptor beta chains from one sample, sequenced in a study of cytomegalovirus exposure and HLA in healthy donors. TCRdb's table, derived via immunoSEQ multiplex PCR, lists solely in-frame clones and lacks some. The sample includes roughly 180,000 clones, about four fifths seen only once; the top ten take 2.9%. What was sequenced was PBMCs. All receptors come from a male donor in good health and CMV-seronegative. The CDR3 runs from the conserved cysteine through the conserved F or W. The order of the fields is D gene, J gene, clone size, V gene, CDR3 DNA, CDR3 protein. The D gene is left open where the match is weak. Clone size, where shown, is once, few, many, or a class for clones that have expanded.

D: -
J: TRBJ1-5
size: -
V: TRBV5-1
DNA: TGCGCCAGCAGCTTGACAGGGTGGCAGCCCCAGCATTTT
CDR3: CASSLTGWQPQHF

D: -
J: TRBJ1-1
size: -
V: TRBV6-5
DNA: TGTGCCAGCAGTTACTCGATAGCTACTGAAGCTTTCTTT
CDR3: CASSYSIATEAFF

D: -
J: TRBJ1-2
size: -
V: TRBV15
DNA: TGTGCCACCAGCAGAGTGGGGGCCCAAAACTATGGCTACACCTTC
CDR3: CATSRVGAQNYGYTF

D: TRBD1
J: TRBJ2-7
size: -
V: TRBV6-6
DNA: TGTGCCAGCAGCCCCCCTTTCGGGACAGGGGGAGAGGAGCAGTACTTC
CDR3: CASSPPFGTGGEEQYF

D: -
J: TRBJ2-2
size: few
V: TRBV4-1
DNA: TGCGCCAGCAGCCAAGATTTAGGGGTCCGGGAGCTGTTTTTT
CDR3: CASSQDLGVRELFF

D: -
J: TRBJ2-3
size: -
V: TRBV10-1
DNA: TGCGCCAGCAGTGACAGAACGCCAGATACGCAGTATTTT
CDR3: CASSDRTPDTQYF

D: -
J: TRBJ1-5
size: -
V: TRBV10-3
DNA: TGTGCCATCAGTGAGTCTGAACAGTCCAATCAGCCCCAGCATTTT
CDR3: CAISESEQSNQPQHF

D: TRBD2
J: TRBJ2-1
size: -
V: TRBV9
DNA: TGTGCCAGCAGCGTAGATCCACGGGAGGGAAATGAGCAGTTCTTC
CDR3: CASSVDPREGNEQFF

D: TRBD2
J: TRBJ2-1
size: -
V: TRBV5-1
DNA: TGCGCCAGCAGCTGGTCTAGCGGGAGCTCCTACAATGAGCAGTTCTTC
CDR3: CASSWSSGSSYNEQFF

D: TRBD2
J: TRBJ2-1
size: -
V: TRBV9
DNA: TGTGCCAGCAGCGTAGAAGTCAAGCGGGAGAGCTCCTACAATGAGCAGTTCTTC
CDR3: CASSVEVKRESSYNEQFF

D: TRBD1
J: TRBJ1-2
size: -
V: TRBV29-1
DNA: TGCAGCGTTAGTGCAGGGCAGGGGGTCAACTATGGCTACACCTTC
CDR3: CSVSAGQGVNYGYTF

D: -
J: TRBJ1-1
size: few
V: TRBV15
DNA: TGTGCCACCAGCAGAGCGGGGGGGGTAGCTGAAGCTTTCTTT
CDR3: CATSRAGGVAEAFF

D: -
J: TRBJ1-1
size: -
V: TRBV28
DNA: TGTGCCAGCAGTTTCCGACTCCCAGTTAGGAACACTGAAGCTTTCTTT
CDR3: CASSFRLPVRNTEAFF

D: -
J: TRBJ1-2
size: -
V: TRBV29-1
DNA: TGCAGCGTTGAAGAATTCGCGGGAGTAGGCTACACCTTC
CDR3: CSVEEFAGVGYTF

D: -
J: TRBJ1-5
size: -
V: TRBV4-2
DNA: TGTGCCAGCAGCCAAGACAGTTTACCGCGGGTTAACCAGCCCCAGCATTTT
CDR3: CASSQDSLPRVNQPQHF

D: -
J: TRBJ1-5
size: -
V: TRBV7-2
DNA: TGTGCCAGCACTATGAGCGGGCCCAATCAGCCCCAGCATTTT
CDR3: CASTMSGPNQPQHF

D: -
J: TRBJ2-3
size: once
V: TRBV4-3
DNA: TGCGCCAGCAGCCAAGATTTTGGGGAGCCCCCGTCCACAGATACGCAGTATTTT
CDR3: CASSQDFGEPPSTDTQYF

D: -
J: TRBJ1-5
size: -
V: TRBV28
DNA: TGTGCCAGCAGTTTAACAGGGTACCAGCCCCAGCATTTT
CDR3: CASSLTGYQPQHF

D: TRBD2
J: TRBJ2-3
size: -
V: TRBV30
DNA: TGTGCCTGGAGTGGATTGCTAGCGGGGACAGATACGCAGTATTTT
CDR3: CAWSGLLAGTDTQYF

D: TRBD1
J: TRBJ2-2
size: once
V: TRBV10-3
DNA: TGTGCCACGACAGGGGACACCGGGGAGCTGTTTTTT
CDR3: CATTGDTGELFF

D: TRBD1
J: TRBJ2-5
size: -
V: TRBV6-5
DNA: TGTGCCAGTTCGGGACAGGGGCGGGAGACCCAGTACTTC
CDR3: CASSGQGRETQYF

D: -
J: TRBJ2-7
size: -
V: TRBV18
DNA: TGTGCCAGCTCACCATCGAGACAGACTTTCTACGAGCAGTACTTC
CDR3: CASSPSRQTFYEQYF